This T cell receptor beta chain is drawn from a study of blood T cell repertoires in COVID-19. Before being deemed recovered, Cohort 3 donors had two negative PCRs, clearance, or symptom resolution. The CDR3 has 13 amino acids. Trimming cost V 3 bases and J 11 bases; bases outside gene matches: 7. Germline values: CDR1 SNHLY, CDR2 FYNNEI. Method: immunoSEQ multiplex PCR; TCRdb's copy keeps in-frame clones and lacks some. The sample lists over 250,000 clones, roughly nine tenths occurring once. The V call is TRBV2, the J call TRBJ2-1; 7 bases fit TRBD2. Sequencing used PBMCs or T cells enriched from blood (not recorded which). The receptor was isolated from a man in his 60s who had recovered from COVID-19. In DNA form, the CDR3 reads TGTGCCAGCAGTGAGCAGCGGGAAGGGAAGCAGTTCTTC. This codes for CASSEQREGKQFF.